This is a list of T cell receptor beta chains from one sample in a study of blood T cells in healthy people across ages. TCRdb passed the 5' RACE reads through MiXCR, listing each CDR3 protein once. The sample lists roughly 800,000 distinct CDR3 sequences, roughly 34% occurring once. Sequencing was done on a sample of blood. The origin of the receptors is a man in his late teens or twenties in good health. CDR3s include the opening cysteine and the closing phenylalanine or tryptophan. A D gene is named only where the DNA matches it firmly. Rows give clone size only sometimes, using once, few, many, or a class for an expanded clone.

d_call j_call v_call clone_size cdr3_nt cdr3_aa
NA TRBJ1-4 TRBV12-3/TRBV12-4 many TGTGCCAGCACCCCCCGAAGGCCCATTCGTGGTGAAAAACTGTTTTTT CASTPRRPIRGEKLFF
TRBD1 TRBJ1-2 TRBV6-2/TRBV6-3 NA TGTGCCAGCAGTAACACAGGGGCCGGCTACACCTTC CASSNTGAGYTF
NA TRBJ1-1 TRBV2 once TGTGCCAGCGCCGACAGAGTCGAAGCTTTCTTT CASADRVEAFF
NA TRBJ1-1 TRBV20-1 few TGCAGTGCTAGAGATCAGGACACTGAAGCTTTCTTT CSARDQDTEAFF
NA TRBJ2-3 TRBV6-5 NA TGTGCCAGCAGTTCTCCTAACCACAGGAGGAGGGCAGATACGCAGTATTTT CASSSPNHRRRADTQYF
NA TRBJ2-5 TRBV13 few TGTGCCAGCAGCCCCCCCCGGAGGGAAGACAAAGAGACCCAGTACTTC CASSPPRREDKETQYF
TRBD1 TRBJ1-2 TRBV4-1 many TGCGCCAGCAGCCAGGCGGGACAGGGAGATGGCTACACCTTC CASSQAGQGDGYTF
NA TRBJ2-1 TRBV12-3/TRBV12-4 many TGTGCCAGCAGCCCCACTCCGACAGAGGGCAATGAGCAGTTCTTC CASSPTPTEGNEQFF
TRBD1 TRBJ2-1 TRBV12-3/TRBV12-4 few TGTGCCAGCAGGGGCACCGGGACAGCGAATTACAATGAGCAGTTCTTC CASRGTGTANYNEQFF
TRBD1 TRBJ2-1 TRBV20-1 many TGCAGTGCTACTGGGACAGGGGCTGCGCGGTTCAATGAGCAGTTCTTC CSATGTGAARFNEQFF
NA TRBJ1-5 TRBV20-1 NA TGCAGTGCTCCCCTCGACCCTATGGTGCATTTT CSAPLDPMVHF
NA TRBJ1-2 TRBV6-2/TRBV6-3 NA TGTGCCAGCATGACGGACGCAAGCGGGGGCTACACCTTC CASMTDASGGYTF
TRBD2 TRBJ2-3 TRBV6-5 once TGTGCCAGCAGTTACCAGCGGGGGCATACAGATACGCAGTATTTT CASSYQRGHTDTQYF
TRBD1 TRBJ1-1 TRBV27 few TGTGCCAGCAGTTCCACAGGGGTCTACATGAACACTGAAGCTTTCTTT CASSSTGVYMNTEAFF
NA TRBJ2-3 TRBV10-3 NA TGTGCCATCAGTGGAAAGGGCCCTAGCACAGATACGCAGTATTTT CAISGKGPSTDTQYF
NA TRBJ2-7 TRBV12-3/TRBV12-4 few TGTGCCAGCAGCCCCATTCAGGGGGAGGACGAGCAGTACTTC CASSPIQGEDEQYF
NA TRBJ2-7 TRBV12-5 many TGTGCTAGTGGTCCCCGGGACCGTATCTACGAGCAGTACTTC CASGPRDRIYEQYF